The T cell receptor beta chain described here comes from a study of CD4+ T cells in melanoma. General observations from the study: Diverse differentiation states were reported for melanoma neoantigen-specific CD4+ T cells.

J was trimmed by 3 bases and V by 6 bases; bases with no gene match: 4. The length of the CDR3 is 14 residues. Per the germline V gene, CDR1 is MNHEY and CDR2 is SVGAGI. Sequencing was performed with immunoSEQ multiplex PCR; in TCRdb, only in-frame clones are kept and a portion is missing. The profile covers about 13,000 clones, with 65% to 80% appearing a single time and around 16% taken by the ten largest. Details on this clone: Its antigen is as yet unknown.

The chain recombines TRBV6-5 with TRBJ1-1; 10 positions agree with TRBD1. Sequencing was performed on cells from a culture (not recorded whether cultured in vitro). This receptor was taken from a human donor with melanoma. This CDR3 reads CASRLTGGYTEAFF. Here the CDR3 DNA reads TGTGCCAGCAGGCTGACAGGGGGCTACACTGAAGCTTTCTTT.